Only a few counts were recorded for the clone carrying this T cell receptor (beta chain). Its antigen is unidentified. The data were taken from a study of identical twins. Study conclusions and caveats: Analyses based on zero insertions could be partly confounded by invariant MAIT and iNKT cells.

The length of the CDR3 is 17 residues. Trimming pared 5 bases from V and 2 bases from J, leaving 16 bases between. Germline V lookup: CDR1 SGHTA, CDR2 FQGNSA. Healthy Caucasians made up all donors. Unique molecular identifiers were present on the cDNA, and a universal primer site came from template switching. TCRdb fed the 5' RACE reads into MiXCR, producing one record per CDR3 protein. The data hold fewer than 250,000 distinct CDR3 sequences, with 7.5% observed a single time. These data were also filed under a second study, of yellow fever vaccine responses in identical twins.

The chain employs TRBV7-2 and TRBJ2-6; D is unclear. This sequence was found in a woman under 30 in good health. Sequencing input: memory (CD45RO+) T cells sorted from blood. The CDR3: CASSGWAGSTGANVLTF. In nucleotides, the CDR3 is TGTGCCAGCAGCGGATGGGCAGGTAGCACTGGGGCCAACGTCCTGACTTTC.